This TCR beta chain was obtained from a study of CD8 T cells in Susac syndrome. For the study at large: When blood was drawn, the patients with Susac syndrome were therapy-naive, on corticosteroids, or on intravenous immunoglobulin alone. Study-level findings and limits: Individuals included in the TCR sequencing and HLA analysis were acknowledged by the study to be relatively few in number.

A word on this clonotype: Its antigen is unidentified.

This CDR3 is built from 15 residues. Trimming left V 0 bases short and J 5 bases short, with 17 bases between. The germline V gene encodes CDR1 DFQATT and CDR2 SNEGSKA (reference sequence). A quantity of about 0.45 to 1 ug RNA underwent reverse transcription using random hexamers. The authors amplified TCR beta CDR3 across 54 Vbeta and 13 Jbeta using immunoSEQ multiplex PCR. TCRdb independently ran MiXCR on the immunoSEQ multiplex PCR reads; one entry per CDR3 protein. The data contain 150,000 or so distinct CDR3 sequences, approximately 95% of them singletons. This sequence joins TRBV20-1 and TRBJ2-7; tentatively, D is TRBD2 (6 bases). Sequenced sample: CD4+ T cells from PBMCs. The clonotype originates from a human donor with Susac syndrome. The CDR3: CSARDPRDWRNEQYF. The DNA of the CDR3 is TGCAGTGCTAGAGATCCAAGGGACTGGCGGAACGAGCAGTACTTC.